Described below is a single TCR beta chain sequence and its context. Its antigen is unidentified. The data were taken from a study of post-analysis software for immune sequencing data. In the study overall: Both relapsing-remitting and secondary progressive multiple sclerosis featured among the disease courses, as did progressive-relapsing multiple sclerosis. Study-level points and caveats: Higher frequency in patients than in controls was seen for 5 or 6 TRBV segments, with TRBV5-6, TRBV5-1 and TRBV20-1 among them.

The germline V and J ends were trimmed by 6 bases and 3 bases, with 27 bases remaining between them. The CDR3 is made up of 19 amino acids. TCR beta cDNA libraries had unique molecular identifiers. Using its own MiXCR run on the PCR reads, TCRdb lists one record per CDR3 protein. Of 430,000 or so distinct CDR3 sequences listed, 30% to 45% are singletons. The genes are TRBV12-3 or TRBV12-4 and TRBJ1-5, with D tentatively TRBD1 (5 bases). This clonotype was obtained from a girl between 2 and 10 years old with multiple sclerosis. The specimen sequenced was blood. The CDR3 spells CASRELGLLGAGDNQPQHF. The CDR3 region has the DNA TGTGCCAGCAGGGAATTGGGGCTTCTGGGAGCGGGGGACAATCAGCCCCAGCATTTT.